A single count supports the clone carrying this T cell receptor beta chain. Its cognate antigen is unknown. This CDR3 region has 17 residues. Between the trimmed V and J ends, which lost 0 bases and 4 bases, there was a span of 16 bases. The germline gives CDR1 LGHNT, CDR2 FRNRAP. The sample originates from a study of T cell responses to AZD1222 COVID-19 vaccine. Sequencing was performed with immunoSEQ multiplex PCR; in TCRdb, only in-frame clones are kept and a portion is missing. The table has about 120,000 clones, around 91% seen once. Study-wide results and limits: There were vaccine-associated CD4 TCRs across spike, dominant at 160-218 and 743-854. Only a handful of AZD1222 recipients tested seropositive at baseline. Clonal diversity was possibly underestimated; the donors were predominantly white British and more often female. Among spike-specific TCRs, nearly half reportedly target unmutated variant regions.

The sequence came from an adult in good health. Sequenced material: peripheral blood, taken on day 0 of AZD1222 vaccination. The rearrangement links TRBV12-5 to TRBJ1-5; D unresolved. CDR3 region: CASGLVPTLVLNQPQHF. CDR3 in DNA: TGTGCTAGTGGTTTGGTACCCACACTCGTTCTTAATCAGCCCCAGCATTTT.